This TCR beta chain was recovered during a study of T-cell reconstitution after alpha-beta-depleted transplantation in children. Study results and limitations: Diversity of TCRbeta at day 60 was high in some patients, arising from surviving recipient T cells and thymic progenitors. From newly produced T cells came most of the T-cell counts and diversity one year after transplant. Reportedly, roughly two months post-transplant, alpha-beta T cells arose from several hundred expanded graft clones.

Unique molecular identifiers were incorporated into the prepared TCRbeta library. TCRdb re-analysed the PCR reads in MiXCR, keeping a single row per CDR3 protein. Counted here are 440,000 or so distinct CDR3 sequences, over 40% occurring once; the ten biggest clones make up around a quarter. Turning to this clonotype: The antigen remains unidentified.

CDR1 DFQATT and CDR2 SNEGSKA come from the germline V gene (reference sequence). This CDR3 contains 17 residues. Losses at the gene ends were 5 bases for V and 2 bases for J; bases not matched to a gene: 10. Sequenced here: PBMCs, sampled before TCRalphabeta/CD19-depleted stem cell transplant. This receptor was obtained from a girl aged 2 to 10 with aplastic anemia, due to receive a stem cell transplant. The gene calls are TRBV20-1 and TRBJ2-5; 14 bases agree with TRBD2. DNA of the CDR3: TGCAGTGCTCAGGGACTAGCGGGGGTGATTACTCAAGAGACCCAGTACTTC. It translates to CSAQGLAGVITQETQYF.